This T cell receptor beta chain was documented in a study of T-cell reconstitution after alpha-beta-depleted transplantation in children (dated by TCRdb to about 2016). The study in broad terms: Using TCR repertoire profiling, the study followed T-cell immune reconstitution in a quantitative way in children after TCRalphabeta/CD19-depleted allogeneic hematopoietic cell transplantation. What the research found in general, with its limitations: The high TCRbeta diversity at day 60 in some patients was ascribed to recipient T cells and intrathymic progenitors that had survived conditioning. The frequencies of hyperexpanded clones fell over the following months, and after one year, T-cell counts and TCRbeta diversity were mostly attributed to newly produced T cells. The apparently early alphabetaT-cell count recovery about two months after transplant was reportedly dependent on only several hundred rapidly expanded clones derived from non-depleted graft cells.

The treatment or condition label, read with the paper, signifies: allogeneic hematopoietic cell transplantation with graft depleted of TCRalphabeta T cells and CD19 B cells. TCRalphabeta/CD19-depleted allogeneic hematopoietic cell grafts were given to the transplant recipients, all of whom were children. A word on this clonotype: Its antigen remains unidentified. Base qualities are not at hand, and no much larger clone is one base apart.

The library was obtained by PCR. The instrument was an Illumina HiSeq 2500. To normalize quantification of the TCRbeta repertoire, the TCR libraries were built with molecular barcoding that relied on unique molecular identifiers. TCRdb reprocessing: public reads trimmed at Q25 with fastp, clones called with MiXCR, in-frame beta chains kept. Rows with one shared CDR3 protein collapse into an entry with the most common genes and DNA. The sample has fewer than 550,000 distinct CDR3 sequences on record, more than 9.5% of them singletons. Approximately 14% of the sample belongs to the ten largest clones. V is pared back by 0 bases and J by 5 bases, with 12 bases lying between the germline termini. The CDR3 measures 14 amino acids from cysteine to phenylalanine. Only the CDR3 portion is preserved as DNA: 42 bases, with reading frame beginning at the first base. The germline V gene (reference sequence) supplies CDR1 SGHKS and CDR2 YYEKEE.

The source of this sequence is a female patient aged 2 to 10 who had a stem cell transplant for aplastic anemia, so the T cells may come from the graft donor. Rearrangement joined TRBV5-5 to TRBJ2-7, with the D gene call left open. Sequencing used PBMCs, mostly from graft donor cells, obtained 180 days after TCRalphabeta/CD19-depleted stem cell transplant. CDR3 loop: CASSLESQVHEQYF. The nucleotide sequence reads TGTGCCAGCAGCTTGGAGTCGCAGGTTCACGAGCAGTACTTC.